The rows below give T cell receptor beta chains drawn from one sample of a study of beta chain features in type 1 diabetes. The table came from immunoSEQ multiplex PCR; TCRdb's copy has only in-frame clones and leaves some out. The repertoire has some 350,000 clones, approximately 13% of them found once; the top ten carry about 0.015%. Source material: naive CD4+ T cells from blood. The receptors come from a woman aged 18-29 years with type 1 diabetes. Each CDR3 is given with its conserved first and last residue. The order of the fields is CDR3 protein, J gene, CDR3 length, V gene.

CAITAGADTEAFF,TRBJ1-1,13,TRBV10-3
CASSVIGARETQYF,TRBJ2-5,14,TRBV5-1
CASSLNDPGNQPQHF,TRBJ1-5,15,TRBV18
CASSPRRLAGDEQFF,TRBJ2-1,15,TRBV18
CASSWGTSGRAGYF,TRBJ2-5,14,TRBV7-2
CASSYGDGKNIQYF,TRBJ2-4,14,TRBV5-1
CASSTLAGVGNTQYF,TRBJ2-3,15,TRBV11-2
CAIIEREGSEQFF,TRBJ2-1,13,TRBV10-3
CASRKQGEDEQFF,TRBJ2-1,13,TRBV28
CASSLGRSQETQYF,TRBJ2-5,14,TRBV7-2
CASSFGGGNTEAFF,TRBJ1-1,14,TRBV5-1
CASSPPGGSTDTQYF,TRBJ2-3,15,TRBV18
CAWRLAGAVNEQFF,TRBJ2-1,14,TRBV30
CASSLAYVGTRPTDTQYF,TRBJ2-3,18,TRBV5-4
CAWSVMEGNQPQHF,TRBJ1-5,14,TRBV30
CASSEQETQYF,TRBJ2-5,11,TRBV7-2
CASSFPGQDQAFF,TRBJ1-1,13,TRBV5-1
CASSHDRGPTEAFF,TRBJ1-1,14,TRBV11-3
CASGLVLGQEPYEQYF,TRBJ2-7,16,TRBV12-5
CASSPPVSYRGTGGYTF,TRBJ1-2,17,TRBV18
CAWTLGLAGQETQYF,TRBJ2-5,15,TRBV30
CASSPRLAVDTQYF,TRBJ2-3,14,TRBV9
CASSPRDSGRWEQYF,TRBJ2-7,15,TRBV7-2
CASSLVGTTDYEQYF,TRBJ2-7,15,TRBV7-9
CASSLSGPNYGYTF,TRBJ1-2,14,TRBV7-8
CASSGLAGEKTQYF,TRBJ2-5,14,TRBV5-1
CSAANRLTNTEAFF,TRBJ1-1,14,TRBV29-1
CASRSRYLQETQYF,TRBJ2-5,14,TRBV2
CASSVVGQPVYGYTF,TRBJ1-2,15,TRBV9
CASSLAGGSRIKTQYF,TRBJ2-5,16,TRBV7-2
CASSFYVRGGYTF,TRBJ1-2,13,TRBV28
CASSQDRDEQYF,TRBJ2-7,12,TRBV4-2
CASSRTGVIGETQYF,TRBJ2-5,15,TRBV4-3
CASRLAGANEQFF,TRBJ2-1,13,TRBV6-5
CASSLIAGTTYEQYF,TRBJ2-7,15,TRBV5-1
CASSITGVRTDTQYF,TRBJ2-3,15,TRBV7-2
CASSSVGDSRGNQPQHF,TRBJ1-5,17,TRBV5-8
CASSSPPGQGPNEQFF,TRBJ2-1,16,TRBV28
CASSPPQGGETQYF,TRBJ2-5,14,TRBV18
CASSYDLGETQYF,TRBJ2-5,13,TRBV5-4
CANSPQTGTYGYTF,TRBJ1-2,14,TRBV11-1
CASRAVLQDTQYF,TRBJ2-3,13,TRBV27
CASTPAGIEINTQYF,TRBJ2-3,15,TRBV27
CASSQQTGLPNAGYTF,TRBJ1-2,16,TRBV4-3
CASSKDRRGEQFF,TRBJ2-1,13,TRBV27
CASSLAGGAQGSGYTF,TRBJ1-2,16,TRBV7-2
CASSRGAEAFF,TRBJ1-1,11,TRBV27
CASTEISGGYGYTF,TRBJ1-2,14,TRBV11-2
CASSISYEQFF,TRBJ2-1,11,TRBV5-1
CASSQAGNSNQPQHF,TRBJ1-5,15,TRBV14
CASSLVANTGELFF,TRBJ2-2,14,TRBV5-1
CASSLFSGANVLTF,TRBJ2-6,14,TRBV5-6
CASSPYLTGALTEAFF,TRBJ1-1,16,TRBV18
CAWSVSRLGEAGELFF,TRBJ2-2,16,TRBV30
CASVQGSGANVLTF,TRBJ2-6,14,TRBV28